This TCR beta chain was sequenced in a study of T cell changes during pregnancy in multiple sclerosis. Germline assignment: CDR1 LNHDA and CDR2 SQIVND (reference sequence). There are 13 residues in the CDR3. V was clipped by 6 bases and J by 2 bases; unmatched bases: 1. The method was immunoSEQ multiplex PCR; TCRdb's version includes in-frame clones alone and lacks a portion of them. The sample has tens of thousands of clones; 91% are singletons. Source: CD4+ T cells from peripheral blood mononuclear cells, taken before pregnancy. The TCR was taken from a female donor with multiple sclerosis, enrolled in a pregnancy study. The chain links TRBV19 to TRBJ2-5; 9 nucleotides agree with TRBD1. The CDR3 sequence is CASRTGGQETQYF. For the CDR3, the DNA is TGTGCCAGTAGGACAGGGGGACAAGAGACCCAGTACTTC.